These 24 T cell receptor beta chains were sequenced from one sample in a study of T cells in Graves' hyperthyroidism and ophthalmopathy. Amplified TCR beta CDR3 regions came from RNA transcripts. The HTBI primer set served for first-round RT-PCR of the TCR CDR3. TCRdb re-derived calls from the multiplex PCR reads in MiXCR, one entry per CDR3 protein. The sample lists over 700,000 distinct CDR3 sequences, over 15% occurring once. The specimen was blood. The receptors here all came from a woman aged 50 to 65 with Graves' hyperthyroidism that later progressed to Graves' ophthalmopathy.

The table lists this clonotype with many counts. This chain uses TRBV3-1 with TRBJ1-2; D is unresolved. V was clipped by 3 bases and J by 8 bases, with 7 bases between them. The CDR3 totals 11 residues. CDR1 LGHDT and CDR2 YNNKEL come from the germline V gene (reference sequence). The CDR3 spells CASSHQRGYTF. CDR3 nucleotide sequence: TGTGCCAGCAGCCATCAGAGGGGCTACACCTTC.

This clonotype has only a few counts. The rearrangement links TRBV10-1 to TRBJ2-2, with 8 positions matching TRBD2. With V trimmed by 6 bases and J by 3 bases, 3 bases remained unmatched. Per the germline V gene, CDR1 is WNHNN and CDR2 is SYGVQD (reference sequence). CDR3 length: 14 residues. Here the CDR3 reads CASRPGLDTGELFF. The CDR3 DNA reads as TGCGCCAGCAGGCCGGGACTAGACACCGGGGAGCTGTTTTTT.

This sequence joins TRBV12-3 or TRBV12-4 and TRBJ1-1; 10 bases line up with TRBD1. The CDR3 sequence is 15 residues long. The junction had 6 bases not matched to a gene; V was cut back by 5 bases and J by 3 bases. The CDR3 here is CASSLTGGSYTEAFF. The CDR3 nucleotides read TGTGCCAGCAGTCTGACAGGGGGCTCTTACACTGAAGCTTTCTTT.

The J gene is TRBJ2-4, the V gene TRBV20-1, with D tentatively TRBD1 or TRBD2 (5 bases each). The germline V and J ends were trimmed by 7 bases and 7 bases, with 8 bases remaining between them. The V gene's germline CDR1 is DFQATT and CDR2 SNEGSKA (reference sequence). The CDR3 length is 10 residues. The CDR3 spells CSVGVNIQYF. The CDR3 nucleotides are TGCAGTGTGGGGGTGAACATTCAGTACTTC.

This chain links TRBV7-2 with TRBJ2-5; weak D call: TRBD1 (6 bases). Per the germline V gene, CDR1 is SGHTA and CDR2 is FQGNSA. The CDR3 spans 14 residues. The germline V and J ends were trimmed by 5 bases and 2 bases, with 12 bases remaining between them. The CDR3, as DNA: TGTGCCAGCAGCCAAGAGGGACAACAAGAGACCCAGTACTTC. Its translation: CASSQEGQQETQYF.

This clonotype was seen at least ten times. This sequence joins TRBV20-1 and TRBJ1-5, with a weak D call TRBD1 (5 bases). V lost 0 bases to trimming and J lost 11 bases, with 17 bases between them. The CDR3 loop spans 14 amino acids. Germline V gene sequence: CDR1 DFQATT, CDR2 SNEGSKA (reference sequence). CDR3 nucleotide sequence: TGCAGTGCTAGAGACAGGGACGGGGGTAGGGCCCAGCATTTT. Encoded protein: CSARDRDGGRAQHF.

This clonotype was detected a few times. A single base separates this from a much larger clone, so it may be a read error. V is TRBV3-1 and J is TRBJ2-7; TRBD2 is a possible D gene (5 bases). Germline-derived CDR1 and CDR2 are LGHDT and YNNKEL (reference sequence). The CDR3 is made up of 12 amino acids. The CDR3 spells CASSLDGVEQCF. DNA of the CDR3: TGTGCCAGCAGCCTCGACGGGGTCGAGCAGTGCTTC.

The J gene is TRBJ2-1, the V gene TRBV6-5, with TRBD1 matching over 10 bases. V was pared by 8 bases and J by 16 bases, with 23 bases of the junction left unmatched. The V gene's germline CDR1 is MNHEY and CDR2 SVGAGI. The CDR3 totals 16 residues. The chain's CDR3 is CASSSTRGLRDRGVFF. The CDR3 bases are TGTGCCAGCTCCAGTACTCGGGGACTCCGGGACAGGGGCGTTTTCTTC.

V gene TRBV10-3 combines with J gene TRBJ1-6, with a possible D match to TRBD1 (5 bases). The V gene's germline CDR1 is ENHRY and CDR2 SYGVKD. V lost 2 bases and J lost 7, with 15 bases in between. This CDR3 has 16 residues. CDR3 DNA sequence: TGTGCCATCAGTGAGCCCGGGGGGGTCCGGAATTCACCCCTCCACTTT. It is translated as CAISEPGGVRNSPLHF.

In its sample, this clonotype was seen many times. This chain uses TRBV11-2 with TRBJ2-7; 12 bases are a match to TRBD1. The CDR3 has 15 amino acids. From germline, CDR1 is SGHAT and CDR2 FQNNGV. V shed 5 bases, J shed 5 bases, and the junction held 7 bases outside the gene matches. The CDR3 reads CASSLGTGGLDEQYF. DNA of the CDR3: TGTGCCAGCAGCCTCGGGACAGGGGGCCTGGACGAGCAGTACTTC.

This clonotype was seen many times. This chain connects TRBV3-1 to TRBJ1-1; possible D gene TRBD1, 6 bases. CDR1 is LGHDT and CDR2 is YNNKEL in the germline V gene (reference sequence). The CDR3 runs 15 residues. With 3 bases removed from V and 6 bases from J, the gap between germline ends came to 17 bases. The CDR3: CASSQVRTAGSEAFF. In DNA form, the CDR3 reads TGTGCCAGCAGCCAGGTGAGGACAGCGGGATCTGAAGCTTTCTTT.

This clonotype came up many times. The chain combines TRBV18 with TRBJ1-1; 10 bases map to TRBD1. The CDR3 has 16 residues. Looked up from germline, CDR1 is KGHSH and CDR2 is LQKENI. V gave up 6 bases and J gave up 0 bases; unmatched junction bases: 7. The CDR3 coding sequence is TGTGCCAGCTCCTCCTGGACAGGGGGAATGAACACTGAAGCTTTCTTT. It yields the protein CASSSWTGGMNTEAFF.

This clonotype was detected a few times. This chain uses TRBV27 with TRBJ2-1; 10 bases align to TRBD1. The CDR3 length is 14 residues. With 8 bases clipped from V and 8 bases from J, the junction kept 9 bases outside the gene matches. The germline CDR1 and CDR2 sequences are MNHEY and SMNVEV (reference sequence). The CDR3 DNA is TGTGCCAGCCGGGACAGGGGAGTTATGTATGAGCAGTTCTTC. It is translated as CASRDRGVMYEQFF.

A few counts support this clonotype. CDR3 loop: CASSLARGQGPQPQHF. CDR3 nucleotide sequence: TGTGCCAGCAGCTTAGCAAGGGGACAGGGTCCTCAGCCCCAGCATTTT. The chain uses TRBV7-9 and TRBJ1-5; 9 bases line up with TRBD1. J lost 6 bases, V lost 0 bases, and 6 bases had no gene match. Per the germline V gene, CDR1 is SEHNR and CDR2 is FQNEAQ (reference sequence). The CDR3 has 16 amino acids.

This clonotype appeared a few times. V and J are TRBV29-1 and TRBJ2-7; 8 bases fit TRBD1. V shed 5 bases and J 0 bases; nucleotides not matched to a gene: 6. The CDR3 has 14 amino acids. Per germline, CDR1 SQVTM and CDR2 ANQGSEA. As DNA, the CDR3 is TGCAGCGTTCTGACAGGGGCCGCCTCCTACGAGCAGTACTTC. Translating it yields CSVLTGAASYEQYF.

This clonotype has a count of ten or more. The genes are TRBV12-3 or TRBV12-4 and TRBJ2-7; no definite D call. The length of the CDR3 is 14 residues. The V and J ends lost 1 base and 0 bases respectively, with 7 bases between them. In nucleotides, the CDR3 is TGTGCCAGCAGTTTAGAGGCCAGCTCCTACGAGCAGTACTTC. Amino acid sequence: CASSLEASSYEQYF.

This clonotype was recorded many times. The chain has TRBV7-8 and TRBJ2-7; 13 bases match TRBD2. Per the germline V gene, CDR1 is SGHVS and CDR2 is FQNEAQ. CDR3 length: 16 amino acids. After removal of 5 bases from V and 6 bases from J, the junction contained 10 bases not matched to a gene. CDR3 region: CASSARTSGGYGEQYF. CDR3 DNA: TGTGCCAGCAGCGCAAGGACTAGCGGGGGATATGGCGAGCAGTACTTC. Drawing the rest from reference TRBV7-8 and TRBJ2-7, the complete variable domain is GAGVSQSPRYKVAKRGQDVALRCDPISGHVSLFWYQQALGQGPEFLTYFQNEAQLDKSGLPSDRFFAERPEGSVSTLKIQRTQQEDSAVYLCASSARTSGGYGEQYFGPGTRLTVT.

V is TRBV6-1 and J is TRBJ1-3; possibly TRBD1 for D (5 bases). The V gene's germline CDR1 is MNHNS and CDR2 SASEGT. The V gene lost 4 bases and the J gene lost 0 bases, with 10 bases spanning the gap. The CDR3 has 15 residues. The CDR3 is CASSATGLSGNTIYF. CDR3 bases: TGTGCCAGCAGTGCCACAGGCCTCTCTGGAAACACCATATATTTT.

This chain uses TRBV9 with TRBJ1-5; a weak D match, TRBD1 (6 bases). CDR1 and CDR2 from the germline V gene are SGDLS and YYNGEE. V was cut by 4 bases and J by 0 bases, with 17 bases left in between. CDR3 length: 17 residues. CDR3 in amino acids: CASSKGGGRYSNQPQHF. CDR3 DNA sequence: TGTGCCAGCAGCAAAGGGGGGGGACGGTATAGCAATCAGCCCCAGCATTTT.

This clonotype was observed many times. The rearrangement joins TRBV5-1 to TRBJ2-1; 12 positions agree with TRBD2. Germline-derived CDR1 and CDR2 are SGHRS and YFSETQ. CDR3 length equals 16 residues. The V segment lost 3 bases and the J segment 6 bases; nucleotides outside the gene matches: 7. In nucleotides, the CDR3 is TGCGCCAGCAGCTGGGTTCTAGCGGGGGGGCCCAATGAGCAGTTCTTC. Its protein product is CASSWVLAGGPNEQFF.

This clonotype has more than one count but fewer than ten. The chain joins TRBV15 to TRBJ1-6, with D uncertain. V shed 0 bases and J shed 6 bases, with 12 bases lying between them. The CDR3 covers 16 residues. Germline CDR1 is LNHNV and CDR2 is YYDKDF (reference sequence). The DNA for the CDR3 is TGTGCCACCAGCAGAGATCCGAGGGTTTTTAATTCACCCCTCCACTTT. Protein product: CATSRDPRVFNSPLHF.

This clonotype was observed a handful of times. The chain employs TRBV6-1 and TRBJ2-5, with 8 bases aligning to TRBD1. The CDR3 is 16 residues long. With V trimmed by 1 base and J by 5 bases, 9 bases remained unmatched. CDR1 and CDR2 from the germline V gene are MNHNS and SASEGT. CDR3 region: CASSEGPGTGTETQYF. The CDR3 region has the DNA TGTGCCAGCAGTGAAGGACCCGGGACAGGCACGGAGACCCAGTACTTC.

In DNA form, the CDR3 reads TGTGCCAGCAGCCCACTAGACATCAGGTCCTACAATGAGCAGTTCTTC. Its protein product is CASSPLDIRSYNEQFF. The chain employs TRBV6-1 and TRBJ2-1, with a possible D match to TRBD2 (5 bases). The germline CDR1 and CDR2 sequences are MNHNS and SASEGT. V lost 6 bases and J 1 base, leaving 16 bases between the germline ends. The CDR3 is 16 amino acids.

The rearrangement joins TRBV5-6 to TRBJ2-7; TRBD1 matches at 11 bases. J gave up 4 bases and V 6 bases, and 6 bases lay outside the gene matches. Germline V gene sequence: CDR1 SGHDT, CDR2 YYEEEE. The CDR3 contains 14 residues. CDR3 sequence: CASIGQGASYEQYF. DNA of the CDR3: TGTGCCAGCATCGGACAGGGGGCCTCTTACGAGCAGTACTTC.